This entry describes one T cell receptor beta chain. What it binds is not known. With a much larger clone just one base away, this may be a read error. A single record per CDR3 protein comes from TCRdb applying MiXCR to the reads. Here the sample spans roughly 640,000 distinct CDR3 sequences, roughly 26% being singletons. The sample originates from a study of T cell repertoires in cytomegalovirus infection. Study-level results: Carriage of CMV together with the relevant HLA was identifiable through cumulative public TCR beta family frequency.

The CDR3 runs to 18 residues. CDR1 is SGHVS and CDR2 is FQNEAQ in the germline V gene. The J segment lost 7 bases and the V segment lost 3 bases, leaving 15 bases of the junction unmatched. This rearrangement joins TRBV7-8 to TRBJ2-2; 9 bases fit TRBD2. Sequenced material: CD8+ T cells from PBMCs. The receptor was isolated from a human donor in good health (CMV status not recorded). Some clones in this sample may be carry-over from other donors' samples. The CDR3 DNA sequence: TGTGCCAGCAGCTTGTGTACTCCGGGACTAGCAAGAGGCGGGGAGCTGTTTTTT. This translates into CASSLCTPGLARGGELFF.